Detailed here is one T cell receptor beta chain. This record belongs to a study of blood T cell repertoires in COVID-19. Looking at the study overall: Acute and convalescent COVID-19 samples came from the United States, Italy and Spain. In each case, the material was cDNA or gDNA derived from T cells, B-cell-depleted T cells, or PBMCs.

In the source study's methods: Researchers report that nucleated cell counts were estimated from reference gene primer amplification. Data came from immunoSEQ multiplex PCR; TCRdb stores just in-frame clones and leaves some out. The V and J calls and clone size are taken from that table; D and trimming were inferred from the DNA. The top ten hold 12% of the sample, which has about 120,000 clones, 80% to 90% seen once. CDR3 length: 17 amino acids. Trimming pared 5 bases from V and 0 bases from J, leaving 17 bases between. Germline-derived CDR1 and CDR2 are SGHTA and FQGNSA. The V gene is TRBV7-2, the J gene TRBJ1-3; no definite D call. Input material: peripheral blood. The source is a human donor in a cohort sampled during active COVID-19. Here the CDR3 reads CASSPFGGSSSGNTIYF. Written as DNA, the CDR3 is TGTGCCAGCAGCCCCTTCGGAGGATCGAGCTCTGGAAACACCATATATTTT.